Sequencing of this TCR beta chain was carried out in a study of T-cell reconstitution after alpha-beta-depleted transplantation in children. With 5 bases clipped from V and 6 bases from J, the junction kept 11 bases outside the gene matches. The CDR3 covers 16 residues. Unique molecular identifiers tagged the TCRbeta library. TCRdb redid the calling of the PCR reads with MiXCR, one entry per CDR3 protein. The table records 640,000 or so distinct CDR3 sequences, approximately 17% of them present only once. The source of this sequence is a human donor who donated a stem cell graft to a child with acute myeloid leukemia. This chain uses TRBV12-3 or TRBV12-4 with TRBJ2-3; the match to TRBD2 covers 10 bases. The material was PBMCs from the stem cell graft donor, obtained from the stem cell graft. The CDR3 reads CASSPLGAGGYDTQYF. CDR3 coding DNA: TGTGCCAGCAGTCCCCTGGGAGCGGGGGGGTATGATACGCAGTATTTT.